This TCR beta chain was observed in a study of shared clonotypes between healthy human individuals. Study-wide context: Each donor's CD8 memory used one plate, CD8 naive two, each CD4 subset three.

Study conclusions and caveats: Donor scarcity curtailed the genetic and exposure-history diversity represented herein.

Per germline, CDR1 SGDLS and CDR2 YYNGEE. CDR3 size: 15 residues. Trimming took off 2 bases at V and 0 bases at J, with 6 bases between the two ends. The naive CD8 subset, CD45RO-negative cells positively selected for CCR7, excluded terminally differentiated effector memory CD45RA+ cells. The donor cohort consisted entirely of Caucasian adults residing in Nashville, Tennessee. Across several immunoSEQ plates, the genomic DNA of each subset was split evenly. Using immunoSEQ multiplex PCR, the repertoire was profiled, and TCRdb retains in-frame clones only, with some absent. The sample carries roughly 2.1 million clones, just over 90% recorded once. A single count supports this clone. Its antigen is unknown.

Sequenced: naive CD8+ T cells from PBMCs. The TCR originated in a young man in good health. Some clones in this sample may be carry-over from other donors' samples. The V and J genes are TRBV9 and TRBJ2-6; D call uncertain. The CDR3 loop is CASSVIPSGANVLTF. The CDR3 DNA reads TGTGCCAGCAGCGTCATACCCTCTGGGGCCAACGTCCTGACTTTC.